This is a list of T cell receptor beta chains from one sample in a study of T cells of healthy individuals. TCRdb recomputed calls from the 5' RACE reads with MiXCR, one row per CDR3 protein. The sample has under 70,000 distinct CDR3 sequences, roughly 15% seen once. The receptors here all came from a human donor in good health. The CDR3 runs from the conserved cysteine through the conserved F or W. A D gene is named only where the DNA matches it firmly. Some rows mark clone size as missing; the rest say once, few, many or name a class of expanded clone.

v_call: TRBV7-9; clone_size: .; d_call: .; j_call: TRBJ2-7; cdr3_nt: TGTGCCAGCAGCTCAAACAGAGGGGGAAATAGCGTATACGAGCAGTACTTC; cdr3_aa: CASSSNRGGNSVYEQYF
v_call: TRBV7-8; clone_size: few; d_call: .; j_call: TRBJ2-3; cdr3_nt: TGTGCCAGCAGCTTAGAGCCATCGGTGGGGGGTACGCAGTATTTT; cdr3_aa: CASSLEPSVGGTQYF
v_call: TRBV5-6; clone_size: many; d_call: .; j_call: TRBJ2-3; cdr3_nt: TGTGCCAGCAGCTCGGACGGAGATGGCACAGATACGCAGTATTTT; cdr3_aa: CASSSDGDGTDTQYF
v_call: TRBV15; clone_size: few; d_call: .; j_call: TRBJ2-5; cdr3_nt: TGTGCCACCAGCAGAGATACGGGGGACTTGGCCCCGGGGACCCAGTACTTC; cdr3_aa: CATSRDTGDLAPGTQYF
v_call: TRBV5-4; clone_size: few; d_call: .; j_call: TRBJ2-5; cdr3_nt: TGTGCCAGCAGCTTGGCAACAGGGCTTGAGACCCAGTACTTC; cdr3_aa: CASSLATGLETQYF
v_call: TRBV19; clone_size: many; d_call: TRBD2; j_call: TRBJ2-5; cdr3_nt: TGTGCCAGTAGTATTCGGGAGGGCCCTCGGGAGACCCAGTACTTC; cdr3_aa: CASSIREGPRETQYF
v_call: TRBV29-1; clone_size: many; d_call: .; j_call: TRBJ1-1; cdr3_nt: TGCAGCGGGGCGGCCAGGGTTGGAGGCACTGAAGCTTTCTTT; cdr3_aa: CSGAARVGGTEAFF
v_call: TRBV12-3/TRBV12-4; clone_size: .; d_call: .; j_call: TRBJ1-1; cdr3_nt: TGTGCCAGCAGTTTTCAGGGAGGAGGCACTGAAGCTTTCTTT; cdr3_aa: CASSFQGGGTEAFF
v_call: TRBV7-9; clone_size: few; d_call: TRBD1; j_call: TRBJ2-7; cdr3_nt: TGTGCCAGCAGCGAAGGACAGGGGGCCACCTACGAGCAGTACTTC; cdr3_aa: CASSEGQGATYEQYF
v_call: TRBV6-2/TRBV6-3; clone_size: many; d_call: .; j_call: TRBJ2-5; cdr3_nt: TGTGCCAGCAGTTACGGCGGGTACCAAGAGACCCAGTACTTC; cdr3_aa: CASSYGGYQETQYF
v_call: TRBV10-2; clone_size: few; d_call: .; j_call: TRBJ2-7; cdr3_nt: TGCGCCAGCAGTGAGGACTGGAACTACGAGCAGTACTTC; cdr3_aa: CASSEDWNYEQYF
v_call: TRBV7-2; clone_size: .; d_call: .; j_call: TRBJ1-1; cdr3_nt: TGTGCCAGCAGCTTAGCGCCGGGGAACACTGAAGCTTTCTTT; cdr3_aa: CASSLAPGNTEAFF
v_call: TRBV20-1; clone_size: medium-sized; d_call: .; j_call: TRBJ2-7; cdr3_nt: TGCAGTGCGGCAGGCGGAGGATACTACGAGCAGTACTTC; cdr3_aa: CSAAGGGYYEQYF
v_call: TRBV15; clone_size: .; d_call: .; j_call: TRBJ2-7; cdr3_nt: TGTGCCACCAGGGGCGACCCCGGCTACGAGCAGTACTTC; cdr3_aa: CATRGDPGYEQYF
v_call: TRBV4-3; clone_size: many; d_call: TRBD2; j_call: TRBJ2-3; cdr3_nt: TGCGCCAGCAGCCAGGACCCTAGCGGGGGGGGTACAGATACGCAGTATTTT; cdr3_aa: CASSQDPSGGGTDTQYF
v_call: TRBV10-3; clone_size: .; d_call: .; j_call: TRBJ1-2; cdr3_nt: TGTGCCATCACCACCACGGGCTCCTATGGCTACACCTTC; cdr3_aa: CAITTTGSYGYTF
v_call: TRBV7-9; clone_size: many; d_call: TRBD1; j_call: TRBJ2-7; cdr3_nt: TGTGCCAGCAGCTTGGATGGTGGGACAGGGAACGAGCAGTACTTC; cdr3_aa: CASSLDGGTGNEQYF
v_call: TRBV7-2; clone_size: many; d_call: .; j_call: TRBJ1-2; cdr3_nt: TGTGCCAGCAGCTTAAGTACAGGGAAACAGTTCAACTATGGCTACACCTTC; cdr3_aa: CASSLSTGKQFNYGYTF
v_call: TRBV14; clone_size: many; d_call: TRBD1; j_call: TRBJ1-1; cdr3_nt: TGTGCCAGCAGCCTACAGGGGGACACTGAAGCTTTCTTT; cdr3_aa: CASSLQGDTEAFF
v_call: TRBV2; clone_size: many; d_call: TRBD1; j_call: TRBJ1-5; cdr3_nt: TGTGCCAGCAGTGAAACTAGGGACAGGGAGCTCAATAGCAATCAGCCCCAGCATTTT; cdr3_aa: CASSETRDRELNSNQPQHF
v_call: TRBV10-2; clone_size: many; d_call: TRBD1; j_call: TRBJ1-4; cdr3_nt: TGCGCCAGCGGGACAGGGTTTGAAAAACTGTTTTTT; cdr3_aa: CASGTGFEKLFF
v_call: TRBV29-1; clone_size: many; d_call: TRBD2; j_call: TRBJ2-1; cdr3_nt: TGCAGCGTTGAGCGGGTTGGGACTACCCCTTACAATGAGCAGTTCTTC; cdr3_aa: CSVERVGTTPYNEQFF
v_call: TRBV4-1; clone_size: many; d_call: .; j_call: TRBJ1-5; cdr3_nt: TGCGCCAGCAGCCTAGACAATCAGCCCCAGCATTTT; cdr3_aa: CASSLDNQPQHF
v_call: TRBV5-6; clone_size: few; d_call: .; j_call: TRBJ2-3; cdr3_nt: TGTGCCAGCAGTCGTGGCACGGGGATGGCCCCAGATACGCAGTATTTT; cdr3_aa: CASSRGTGMAPDTQYF
v_call: TRBV10-3; clone_size: .; d_call: .; j_call: TRBJ1-1; cdr3_nt: TGTGCCATCACGGGGGCTGTGGGGACTGAAGCTTTCTTT; cdr3_aa: CAITGAVGTEAFF
v_call: TRBV20-1; clone_size: .; d_call: TRBD2; j_call: TRBJ2-1; cdr3_nt: TGCAGTGCTAGCCGCCCTAGCGGGATGAGCGAGCAGTTCTTC; cdr3_aa: CSASRPSGMSEQFF
v_call: TRBV7-2; clone_size: many; d_call: .; j_call: TRBJ1-1; cdr3_nt: TGTGCCAGCAGCGGACGCTCGTCGGCTGAAGCTTTCTTT; cdr3_aa: CASSGRSSAEAFF
v_call: TRBV20-1; clone_size: few; d_call: .; j_call: TRBJ2-3; cdr3_nt: TGCAGTGTCGGACATCAGGCTACAGATACGCAGTATTTT; cdr3_aa: CSVGHQATDTQYF
v_call: TRBV13; clone_size: many; d_call: .; j_call: TRBJ1-5; cdr3_nt: TGTGCCAGCAGCTTAGGGGGGTTTGGAAGCAATCAGCCCCAGCATTTT; cdr3_aa: CASSLGGFGSNQPQHF
v_call: TRBV18; clone_size: .; d_call: .; j_call: TRBJ2-1; cdr3_nt: TGTGCCATCTCATCTCCAAAAAGACGTCCCAATGAGCAGTTCTTC; cdr3_aa: CAISSPKRRPNEQFF
v_call: TRBV7-2; clone_size: many; d_call: .; j_call: TRBJ2-2; cdr3_nt: TGTGCCAGCAGCTTAAGGCAGGTCAGCACCGGGGAGCTGTTTTTT; cdr3_aa: CASSLRQVSTGELFF
v_call: TRBV6-5; clone_size: .; d_call: TRBD1; j_call: TRBJ2-7; cdr3_nt: TGTGCCAGCAGTCAGACAGGGTCCCACGAGCAGTACTTC; cdr3_aa: CASSQTGSHEQYF
v_call: TRBV7-2; clone_size: many; d_call: TRBD2; j_call: TRBJ2-7; cdr3_nt: TGTGCCAGCAGCTTAGAGCGGGGGGTATACGAGCAGTACTTC; cdr3_aa: CASSLERGVYEQYF
v_call: TRBV4-1; clone_size: few; d_call: TRBD1; j_call: TRBJ1-2; cdr3_nt: TGCGCCAGCAGCCCCGGACAGGGGGCCAGCTATGGCTACACCTTC; cdr3_aa: CASSPGQGASYGYTF
v_call: TRBV19; clone_size: .; d_call: .; j_call: TRBJ1-4; cdr3_nt: TGTGCCAGTAGTATCTCGGGGGGGGATGAAAAACTGTTTTTT; cdr3_aa: CASSISGGDEKLFF
v_call: TRBV7-6; clone_size: .; d_call: .; j_call: TRBJ2-5; cdr3_nt: TGTGCCAGCAGCTTAACCTGGGGCAGAGAAAAGACCCAGTACTTC; cdr3_aa: CASSLTWGREKTQYF
v_call: TRBV2; clone_size: .; d_call: .; j_call: TRBJ1-4; cdr3_nt: TGTGCCAGCAGTCCTTCATCAACTAATGAAAAACTGTTTTTT; cdr3_aa: CASSPSSTNEKLFF
v_call: TRBV7-2; clone_size: .; d_call: .; j_call: TRBJ2-3; cdr3_nt: TGTGCCAGCAGCCCAGGACTCCACACAGATACGCAGTATTTT; cdr3_aa: CASSPGLHTDTQYF
v_call: TRBV12-3/TRBV12-4; clone_size: many; d_call: .; j_call: TRBJ2-2; cdr3_nt: TGTGCCAGCAGTTTAACTATGACTTACGCGAACACCGGGGAGCTGTTTTTT; cdr3_aa: CASSLTMTYANTGELFF
v_call: TRBV15; clone_size: .; d_call: .; j_call: TRBJ1-5; cdr3_nt: TGTGCCACCAGCAGGGATTATAGCAATCAGCCCCAGCATTTT; cdr3_aa: CATSRDYSNQPQHF
v_call: TRBV4-1; clone_size: many; d_call: .; j_call: TRBJ1-4; cdr3_nt: TGCGCCAGCACGGGAGGGTACCAAGCAGGTGAAAAACTGTTTTTT; cdr3_aa: CASTGGYQAGEKLFF
v_call: TRBV2; clone_size: many; d_call: .; j_call: TRBJ1-5; cdr3_nt: TGTGCCAGCAGCCTAGAAAAGGGGATGGGCAATCAGCCCCAGCATTTT; cdr3_aa: CASSLEKGMGNQPQHF
v_call: TRBV5-4; clone_size: few; d_call: TRBD1; j_call: TRBJ2-1; cdr3_nt: TGTGCCAGCAGCCCGGACAGGGCGCGGGGCAATGAGCAGTTCTTC; cdr3_aa: CASSPDRARGNEQFF
v_call: TRBV23-1; clone_size: many; d_call: .; j_call: TRBJ1-2; cdr3_nt: TGCGCCAGCAGTCAATCAGGAGGCTACACCTTC; cdr3_aa: CASSQSGGYTF
v_call: TRBV29-1; clone_size: many; d_call: TRBD1; j_call: TRBJ2-2; cdr3_nt: TGCAGCGCCGGGACAGGGGATCCCGGGGAGCTGTTTTTT; cdr3_aa: CSAGTGDPGELFF
v_call: TRBV20-1; clone_size: few; d_call: TRBD1; j_call: TRBJ1-5; cdr3_nt: TGCAGTGCTAGAAGACAGGGGATAAATCAGCCCCAGCATTTT; cdr3_aa: CSARRQGINQPQHF
v_call: TRBV2; clone_size: many; d_call: .; j_call: TRBJ2-3; cdr3_nt: TGTGCCAGCAGTGAAGGGCAGGGGATGTGGGATACGCAGTATTTT; cdr3_aa: CASSEGQGMWDTQYF
v_call: TRBV20-1; clone_size: few; d_call: TRBD2; j_call: TRBJ2-7; cdr3_nt: TGCAGTGGCAAATTTGGGGGGGGTTCCTACGAGCAGTACTTC; cdr3_aa: CSGKFGGGSYEQYF
v_call: TRBV6-1; clone_size: many; d_call: TRBD1; j_call: TRBJ1-2; cdr3_nt: TGTGCCAGCAGTTGGGCCGGGACAGGCGAGGGCTACACCTTC; cdr3_aa: CASSWAGTGEGYTF
v_call: TRBV5-1; clone_size: few; d_call: .; j_call: TRBJ1-2; cdr3_nt: TGCGCCAGCAGCGGGGGGACGGTAGTTAACTATGGCTACACCTTC; cdr3_aa: CASSGGTVVNYGYTF
v_call: TRBV3-1; clone_size: many; d_call: TRBD2; j_call: TRBJ2-1; cdr3_nt: TGTGCCAGCAGCCAAGGAGCGGGGGGGCGGTTCAATGAGCAGTTCTTC; cdr3_aa: CASSQGAGGRFNEQFF
v_call: TRBV25-1; clone_size: many; d_call: .; j_call: TRBJ1-2; cdr3_nt: TGTGCCAGCAGTGAATACGACAGCTACTATGGCTACACCTTC; cdr3_aa: CASSEYDSYYGYTF
v_call: TRBV2; clone_size: few; d_call: .; j_call: TRBJ2-2; cdr3_nt: TGTGCCAGCAGTAACAGGAGAGTGAACACCGGGGAGCTGTTTTTT; cdr3_aa: CASSNRRVNTGELFF
v_call: TRBV7-2; clone_size: many; d_call: .; j_call: TRBJ2-7; cdr3_nt: TGTGCCAGCACCCTAGGCTCGGCCCCAGGGAAGTACTACGAGCAGTACTTC; cdr3_aa: CASTLGSAPGKYYEQYF